The rows below give T cell receptor beta chains drawn from one sample of a study of shared T cell receptors in the human thymus. The assay was immunoSEQ multiplex PCR, and TCRdb's table has in-frame clones only and misses some. The sample has hundreds of thousands of clones; more than 75% are singletons. This sample also belongs to another study, concerning human thymus T cells.

Sequences were obtained from thymocytes. All receptors come from a boy in the first two years of life with a congenital heart defect. CDR3s include the opening cysteine and the closing phenylalanine or tryptophan. The size entry is marked missing in some rows and otherwise reads once, few, many or a size class.

TRBJ2-7 | TRBV28 | once | 14 | CAIQRDRGSYEQYF
TRBJ1-1 | TRBV7-9 | . | 16 | CASRIGDRSVNTEAFF
TRBJ1-2 | TRBV28 | . | 16 | CASSLRHRRDTGGYTF
TRBJ1-4 | TRBV7-2 | . | 14 | CASSLEGGPKKLFF
TRBJ2-2 | TRBV27 | once | 17 | CASTLRRGVRDTGELFF
TRBJ2-7 | TRBV6-1 | once | 15 | CASMGLREGYEVLYF
TRBJ2-1 | TRBV5-4 | . | 16 | CASRDSGRRSYNEQFF
TRBJ1-4 | TRBV4-3 | . | 18 | CASSQAAAGQGAYEKLFF
TRBJ1-3 | TRBV12-5 | . | 15 | CASGTRQSPGNTIYF
TRBJ2-6 | TRBV4-3 | . | 16 | CASSQVMRSGANVLTF
TRBJ1-5 | TRBV18 | . | 13 | CASSPFYPQPQHF
TRBJ2-5 | TRBV7-9 | . | 18 | CASSLMGGFPWVQETQYF
TRBJ2-1 | TRBV5-6 | . | 15 | CASSFPGLAGGRGFF
TRBJ2-3 | TRBV30 | . | 15 | CAWRGSGPSTDTQYF
TRBJ2-1 | TRBV6-6 | . | 15 | CASSYPPRGSDEQFF